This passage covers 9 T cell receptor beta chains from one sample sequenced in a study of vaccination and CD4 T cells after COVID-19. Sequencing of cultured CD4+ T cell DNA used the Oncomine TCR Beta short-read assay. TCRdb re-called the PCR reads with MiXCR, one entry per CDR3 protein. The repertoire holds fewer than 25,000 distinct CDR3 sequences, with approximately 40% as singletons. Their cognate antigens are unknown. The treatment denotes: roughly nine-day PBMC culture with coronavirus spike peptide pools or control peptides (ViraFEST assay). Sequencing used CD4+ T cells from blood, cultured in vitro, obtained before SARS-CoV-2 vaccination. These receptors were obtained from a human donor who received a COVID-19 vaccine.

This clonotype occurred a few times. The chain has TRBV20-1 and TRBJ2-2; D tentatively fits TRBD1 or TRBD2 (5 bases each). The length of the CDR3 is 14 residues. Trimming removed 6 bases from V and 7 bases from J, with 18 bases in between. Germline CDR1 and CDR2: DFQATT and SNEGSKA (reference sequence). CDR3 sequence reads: CSARWAPRGGELFF. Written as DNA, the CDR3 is TGCAGTGCCCGGTGGGCCCCGAGGGGCGGGGAGCTGTTTTTT.

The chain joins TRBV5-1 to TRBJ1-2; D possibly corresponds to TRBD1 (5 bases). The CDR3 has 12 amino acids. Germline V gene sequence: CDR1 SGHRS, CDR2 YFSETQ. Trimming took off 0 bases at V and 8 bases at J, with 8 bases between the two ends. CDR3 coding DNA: TGCGCCAGCAGCTTGGAGAAGGGGGGCTACACCTTC. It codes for CASSLEKGGYTF.

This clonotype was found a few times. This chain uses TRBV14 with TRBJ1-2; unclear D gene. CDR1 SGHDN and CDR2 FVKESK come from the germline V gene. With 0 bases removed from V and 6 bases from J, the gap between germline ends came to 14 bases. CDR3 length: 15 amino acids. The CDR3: CASSQDGWAVDGYTF. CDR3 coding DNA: TGTGCCAGCAGCCAAGACGGTTGGGCGGTCGATGGCTACACCTTC.

Here the CDR3 reads CATSRDSSRTYGYTF. The CDR3 coding sequence is TGTGCCACCAGCAGAGATAGTTCCAGGACCTATGGCTACACCTTC. The chain links TRBV15 to TRBJ1-2; D unclear. V lost 0 bases to trimming and J lost 4 bases, with 12 bases between them. This CDR3 has 15 residues. Germline V CDR1 and CDR2: LNHNV, YYDKDF (reference sequence).

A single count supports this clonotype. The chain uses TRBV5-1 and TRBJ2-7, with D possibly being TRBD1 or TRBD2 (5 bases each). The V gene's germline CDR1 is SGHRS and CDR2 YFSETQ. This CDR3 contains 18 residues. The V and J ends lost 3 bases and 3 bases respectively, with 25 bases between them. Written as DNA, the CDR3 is TGCGCCAGCAGCTCCCGGGCTCCAAGGTTGAGGGGCGGCTACGAGCAGTACTTC. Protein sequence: CASSSRAPRLRGGYEQYF.

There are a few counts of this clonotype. Here the CDR3 DNA reads TGTGCCAGCAGCTTAAGTCCCAGGGGTACTGGAAACACCATATATTTT. Protein: CASSLSPRGTGNTIYF. This rearrangement joins TRBV7-8 to TRBJ1-3; TRBD1 might be the D (6 bases). The germline gives CDR1 SGHVS, CDR2 FQNEAQ. The V gene lost 2 bases and the J gene lost 2 bases, with 13 bases spanning the gap. The CDR3 loop spans 16 amino acids.

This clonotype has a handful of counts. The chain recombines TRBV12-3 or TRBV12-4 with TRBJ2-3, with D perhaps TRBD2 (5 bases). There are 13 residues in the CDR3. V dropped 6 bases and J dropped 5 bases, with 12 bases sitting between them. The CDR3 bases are TGTGCCAGCAGCTCGGACTGGCAAGATACGCAGTATTTT. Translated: CASSSDWQDTQYF.

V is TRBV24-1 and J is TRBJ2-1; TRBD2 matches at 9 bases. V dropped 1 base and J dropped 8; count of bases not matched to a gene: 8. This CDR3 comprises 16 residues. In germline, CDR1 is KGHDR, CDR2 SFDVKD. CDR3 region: CATSDFSSGGPDEQFF. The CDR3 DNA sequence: TGTGCCACCAGTGATTTTAGTAGCGGGGGCCCGGATGAGCAGTTCTTC.

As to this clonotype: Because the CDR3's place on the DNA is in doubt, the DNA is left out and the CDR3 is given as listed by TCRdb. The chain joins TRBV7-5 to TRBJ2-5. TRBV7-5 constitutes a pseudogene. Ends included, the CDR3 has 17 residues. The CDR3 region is CISVSEALGRSTETQYF.